A single T cell receptor beta chain is shown here with its context. This receptor's antigen is unknown. No base qualities exist here, and no much larger clone lies one base off it. This entry belongs to a study of T cells after yellow fever vaccination (dated by TCRdb to about 2019). Broadly, across the study: The SMART-Seq v4 Ultra Low Input RNA kit was used to prepare libraries from fractions with low cell numbers. To follow T-cell clones before and after both primary and booster YFV17D yellow fever vaccination, bulk TCR alpha and beta repertoires underwent longitudinal sequencing. Blood was drawn at multiple timepoints before and after primary and secondary immunization, with bulk PBMC replicates and cell subsets isolated. Two healthy male donors made up the cohort, one aged 18 to 29 years and the other aged 30 to 40 years. Study-wide conclusions, independent of this receptor: Because abundant contaminating clonotypes from the bulk population could be contained in FACS-sorted repertoires, computational filtering was required. Because only two donors were included in the study, the extent to which the findings can be generalized is limited. The secondary T-cell response was weaker than the primary response but faster, peaking on day 5 instead of day 15. Most clones expanded after primary vaccination (approximately 95% of CD4 and roughly 91% of CD8) were re-detected after the booster, suggesting that broad memory maintenance occurred. A small fraction of clonotypes appeared in both the CD4 and CD8 compartments, likely as a result of convergent recombination.

Synthesis of TCR cDNA relied on 5'RACE template switching, a step that introduced a universal primer site along with unique molecular identifiers. Priming of cDNA synthesis was performed from both the TCR alpha and TCR beta constant segments. Two PCR steps were used to amplify libraries, with sample barcodes and sequencing adapters being added in the second step. Libraries were sequenced on Illumina HiSeq 2500 (2x100 bp) or NovaSeq (2x150 bp). The original pipeline was this. Reads were demultiplexed and collapsed into UMI consensus sequences with MIGEC, and V(D)J alignment was performed with MiXCR. Clonotypes responding to the vaccine were identified with edgeR on replicate PBMC samples, with the criteria of FDR below 0.01 and a log2 fold change above 5 up to day 15. Bulk clonotypes were assigned CD4 or CD8 identity according to which sequenced CD4 or CD8 repertoire held them at higher abundance. TCRdb handled the public reads itself, with Q25 trimming in fastp and clone calling in MiXCR, and kept productive beta chains. Each CDR3 protein gets just one entry, which takes the most common genes and DNA from the rows behind it. The V and J calls here are based on TCRdb, not the publication. The table for this sample lists roughly 250,000 distinct CDR3 sequences; 10% to 15% of them were counted only once. Of the sample, roughly 0.5% is held by the ten largest clones.

Per the publication, the treatment or condition label means: live attenuated yellow fever vaccine strain. A standard Ficoll-Paque protocol was used to isolate PBMCs from peripheral blood. Dynabeads CD4 and CD8 positive selection kits were used to isolate the CD4 and CD8 T-cell fractions. TriZol was used to extract RNA from bulk PBMCs, CD4 and CD8 fractions, and dextramer-positive and dextramer-negative fractions. The sequence was obtained from a man aged 25-40 years who received the YFV17D yellow fever vaccine. The sample was CD4+ T cells sorted from PBMCs, taken 45 days after the yellow fever booster vaccination.

The CDR3 has the sequence CSVRTSYGYTF. The sequenced DNA is TGCAGCGTCCGGACTTCATATGGCTACACCTTC. The chain links TRBV29-1 with TRBJ1-2; no D gene can be assigned with confidence. The germline V gene specifies SQVTM as CDR1 and ANQGSEA as CDR2. There are 11 amino acids in the CDR3, from cysteine to phenylalanine inclusive. The only DNA kept is the CDR3, 33 bases in frame from the first base. V and J lose 6 bases and 5 bases, and a span of 10 bases separates them.